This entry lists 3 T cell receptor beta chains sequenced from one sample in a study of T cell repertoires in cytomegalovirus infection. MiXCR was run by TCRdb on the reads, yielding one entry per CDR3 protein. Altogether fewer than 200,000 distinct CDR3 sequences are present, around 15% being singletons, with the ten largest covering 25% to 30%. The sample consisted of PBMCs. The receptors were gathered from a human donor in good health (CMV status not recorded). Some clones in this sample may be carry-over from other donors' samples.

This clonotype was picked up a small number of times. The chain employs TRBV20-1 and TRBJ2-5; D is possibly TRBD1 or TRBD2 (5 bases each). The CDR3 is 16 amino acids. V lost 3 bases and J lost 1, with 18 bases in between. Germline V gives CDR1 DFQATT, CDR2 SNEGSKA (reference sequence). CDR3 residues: CSASPSGTLIQETQYF. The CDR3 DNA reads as TGCAGTGCTAGTCCATCCGGGACCCTAATCCAAGAGACCCAGTACTTC.

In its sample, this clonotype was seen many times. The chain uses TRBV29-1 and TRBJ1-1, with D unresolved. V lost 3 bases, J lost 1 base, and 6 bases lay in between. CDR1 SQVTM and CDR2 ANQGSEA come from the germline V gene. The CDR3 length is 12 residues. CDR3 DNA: TGCAGCGTTGACGGGCGGAACACTGAAGCTTTCTTT. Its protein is CSVDGRNTEAFF.

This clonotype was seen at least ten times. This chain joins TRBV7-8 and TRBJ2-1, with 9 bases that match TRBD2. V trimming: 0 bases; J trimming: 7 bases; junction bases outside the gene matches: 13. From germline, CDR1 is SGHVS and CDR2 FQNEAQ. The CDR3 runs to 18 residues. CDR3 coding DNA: TGTGCCAGCAGCTTAGCAAGCGGGGGGCTGGCCAGTAGAAATGAGCAGTTCTTC. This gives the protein CASSLASGGLASRNEQFF.